This T cell receptor (beta chain) was captured by sequencing in a study of identical twins. V lost 6 bases, J lost 8 bases, and 11 bases stayed unmatched. The CDR3 spans 14 residues. The germline CDR1 and CDR2 sequences are MDHEN and SYDVKM. This clonotype showed up just a few times. TCRdb reprocessed the 5' RACE reads via MiXCR and lists one record per CDR3 protein. The profile shows some 1,700,000 distinct CDR3 sequences, around 33% of them singletons. The chain recombines TRBV28 with TRBJ1-2, with 8 bases lining up with TRBD1. This clonotype was obtained from a newborn girl in good health. Sequencing was performed on cord blood. The CDR3 DNA follows: TGTGCCAGCAGAGAGGGGGCAGGGGGCTTGGGCTACACCTTC. It translates to CASREGAGGLGYTF.